What follows are 26 T cell receptor beta chains derived from one specimen sequenced in a study of T-cell memory formation after mild COVID-19. TCRdb used MiXCR to reprocess the 5' RACE reads, holding one entry per CDR3 protein. The table records roughly 120,000 distinct CDR3 sequences, 16% of them present only once. The source material was PBMCs or a T cell subset sorted from them (not recorded which). All receptors come from an adult woman who had mild COVID-19 (a few samples of this study predate the infection). Cell type and time point are not known.

This clonotype was detected only a few times. V and J are TRBV6-2 or TRBV6-3 and TRBJ2-3, with TRBD2 identical over 8 bases. CDR3 length: 18 residues. Trimming at V came to 7 bases and at J to 8 bases, leaving 23 bases not matched to a gene. CDR1 is MNHEY and CDR2 is SVGEGT in the germline V gene. The CDR3 region is CASTPPQGLAGAQITQYF. CDR3 bases: TGTGCCAGCACCCCTCCCCAGGGCCTAGCGGGTGCCCAGATTACGCAGTATTTT.

The CDR3 is CASSSSGGTHTGELFF. Written as DNA, the CDR3 is TGTGCCAGCAGCTCGTCTGGCGGGACTCACACCGGGGAGCTGTTTTTT. The chain is built from TRBV7-9 and TRBJ2-2, with D possibly being TRBD2 (6 bases). V shed 4 bases and J shed 3 bases, with 15 bases lying between them. Germline lookup yields CDR1 SEHNR and CDR2 FQNEAQ (reference sequence). This CDR3 has 16 residues.

This clonotype was counted a few times. This chain connects TRBV9 to TRBJ2-7; 9 bases agree with TRBD1. Trimming removed 6 bases from V and 4 bases from J; junction bases left unmatched: 8. This CDR3 has 14 amino acids. CDR1 is SGDLS and CDR2 is YYNGEE in the germline V gene. CDR3 nucleotides: TGTGCCAGCAATAGCGGACAGGGGTCATACGAGCAGTACTTC. This gives the protein CASNSGQGSYEQYF.

This clonotype was observed a handful of times. This chain links TRBV12-1 with TRBJ2-1; whether TRBD2, the table's D call, matches the DNA was not checked. TRBV12-1 is tagged as a pseudogene. The CDR3 length is 13 residues. In nucleotides, the CDR3 is TGTGCCAGCAGCGGACTGCGGGGTGATGAGCAGTTCTTC. As protein: CASSGLRGDEQFF.

The V call is TRBV6-6, the J call TRBJ2-1, with D uncertain. The germline V and J ends were trimmed by 0 bases and 9 bases, with 15 bases remaining between them. Looked up from germline, CDR1 is MNHNY and CDR2 is SVGAGI (reference sequence). The length of the CDR3 is 15 residues. CDR3 in amino acids: CASSYSIGLDREQFF. As DNA, the CDR3 is TGTGCCAGCAGTTACTCGATCGGGCTTGACCGTGAGCAGTTCTTC.

This clonotype was seen more than once but under ten times. The chain combines TRBV7-8 with TRBJ2-2, with D perhaps TRBD2 (7 bases). The germline V gene encodes CDR1 SGHVS and CDR2 FQNEAQ. V gave up 10 bases and J gave up 4 bases, with 19 bases separating them. The CDR3 sequence is 15 residues long. This chain's CDR3 is CATKGGAVTTGELFF. The CDR3 nucleotides are TGTGCCACTAAGGGGGGGGCGGTAACCACCGGGGAGCTGTTTTTT.

This clonotype was found a few times. This chain connects TRBV20-1 to TRBJ2-1; D not certain. The germline CDR1 and CDR2 sequences are DFQATT and SNEGSKA (reference sequence). With 2 bases removed from V and 0 bases from J, the gap between germline ends came to 11 bases. The CDR3 has 15 amino acids. The CDR3 DNA is TGCAGTGCTAGATTGGGGTTAGTCTCCTACAATGAGCAGTTCTTC. Its protein product is CSARLGLVSYNEQFF.

This chain connects TRBV20-1 to TRBJ2-1; 15 nucleotides align to TRBD2. The CDR3 is 17 amino acids. The trim removed 1 base at V and 3 bases at J, leaving 4 bases unmatched. Germline CDR1 DFQATT, CDR2 SNEGSKA (reference sequence). As DNA, the CDR3 is TGCAGTGCTAGAGGGACTAGCGGGAGGGTCAGCTACAATGAGCAGTTCTTC. This codes for CSARGTSGRVSYNEQFF.

In this sample, this clonotype turned up a few times. This chain links TRBV29-1 with TRBJ2-5, with D uncertain. Per germline, CDR1 SQVTM and CDR2 ANQGSEA. V gave up 1 base and J gave up 2 bases, with 17 bases separating them. This CDR3 is 16 amino acids long. In nucleotides, the CDR3 is TGCAGCGTTGAAGTATTGGGCGGCGTTCTTCAAGAGACCCAGTACTTC. Translating gives CSVEVLGGVLQETQYF.

This clonotype was seen only a few times. CDR3 in amino acids: CASSQDGGGTGEQQYF. CDR3 in DNA: TGCGCCAGCAGCCAAGATGGGGGGGGAACAGGGGAACAGCAGTACTTC. V gene TRBV4-1 combines with J gene TRBJ2-7; D could derive from TRBD1 or TRBD2 (7 bases each). V gave up 0 bases and J gave up 8 bases, with 20 bases separating them. CDR1 and CDR2 (germline): MGHRA, YSYEKL. This CDR3 comprises 16 residues.

The chain employs TRBV12-3 or TRBV12-4 and TRBJ2-3; 8 positions match TRBD2. The CDR3 consists of 16 residues. After removal of 5 bases from V and 0 bases from J, the junction contained 7 bases not matched to a gene. The CDR3 DNA sequence: TGTGCCAGCAGTCCCAGGAGCGGGGGAAGCACAGATACGCAGTATTTT. This translates into CASSPRSGGSTDTQYF.

Comments on this clonotype: No DNA is shown, since the ends of the CDR3 on it are uncertain; the CDR3 is the one TCRdb lists. The chain combines TRBV5-5 with TRBJ2-7; TRBD1 was called by the table and not checked on the DNA. The CDR3 contains 14 residues when both ends are counted. The germline V gene has CDR1 SGHKS and CDR2 YYEKEE (reference sequence). The CDR3 is CASSTSGTGHEQYF.

At least ten counts were recorded for this clonotype. CDR3: CSVLGRGGRYEQYF. The CDR3 coding sequence is TGCAGCGTCCTCGGGCGGGGGGGACGATACGAGCAGTACTTC. The chain employs TRBV29-1 and TRBJ2-7; 9 positions agree with TRBD2. The V gene end was trimmed by 6 bases and the J gene end by 4 bases; junction bases not matched to a gene: 10. This CDR3 region has 14 residues. Germline CDR1 reads SQVTM; CDR2 reads ANQGSEA.

The CDR3 region is CSARLAGGSDTQYF. The CDR3 DNA reads as TGCAGTGCCAGACTAGCGGGAGGGTCAGATACGCAGTATTTT. The chain uses TRBV20-1 and TRBJ2-3, with 14 bases identical to TRBD2. Trimming cost V 6 bases and J 4 bases; bases outside gene matches: 3. Germline V gives CDR1 DFQATT, CDR2 SNEGSKA (reference sequence). This CDR3 region has 14 residues.

The chain combines TRBV6-5 with TRBJ1-2; D gene unclear. The CDR3 extends over 12 amino acids. CDR1 and CDR2 from the germline V gene are MNHEY and SVGAGI. V gave up 6 bases and J gave up 5 bases, with 10 bases separating them. CDR3 coding DNA: TGTGCCAGCAGCCAATCCCGATATGGCTACACCTTC. This gives the protein CASSQSRYGYTF.

Many counts were recorded for this clonotype. The chain uses TRBV5-1 and TRBJ2-3; the D gene could be TRBD1 or TRBD2 (5 bases each). The CDR3 is 14 residues long. Germline CDR1 and CDR2: SGHRS and YFSETQ. The germline V and J ends were trimmed by 5 bases and 1 base, with 11 bases remaining between them. CDR3 protein: CASSSGTGTDTQYF. In nucleotides, the CDR3 is TGCGCCAGCAGTTCCGGGACCGGCACAGATACGCAGTATTTT. The whole variable domain, remainder taken from reference TRBV5-1 and TRBJ2-3, is KAGVTQTPRYLIKTRGQQVTLSCSPISGHRSVSWYQQTPGQGLQFLFEYFSETQRNKGNFPGRFSGRQFSNSRSEMNVSTLELGDSALYLCASSSGTGTDTQYFGPGTRLTVL.

The CDR3 region has the DNA TGCGCCAGCAGCCTCCTGTCAGGGTCCGGAAACACCATATATTTT. Translated, it gives CASSLLSGSGNTIYF. This sequence joins TRBV5-1 and TRBJ1-3; a weak D match, TRBD1 (5 bases). The CDR3 totals 15 residues. The germline V gene encodes CDR1 SGHRS and CDR2 YFSETQ. V was trimmed by 4 bases and J by 4 bases, leaving 15 bases between them.

V gene TRBV2 combines with J gene TRBJ1-3; D is undetermined. This CDR3 has 13 residues. V dropped 11 bases and J dropped 1 base, with 12 bases sitting between them. The V gene's germline CDR1 is SNHLY and CDR2 FYNNEI. As DNA, the CDR3 is TGTGCCTCTAACCCGGGGTCTGGAAACACCATATATTTT. This sequence encodes CASNPGSGNTIYF.

The chain recombines TRBV4-3 with TRBJ1-2; 7 nucleotides agree with TRBD1. The junction had 7 bases not matched to a gene; V was cut back by 0 bases and J by 3 bases. The CDR3 consists of 16 residues. In germline, CDR1 is LGHNA, CDR2 YSLEER. The CDR3 region is CASSQDTQGDYYGYTF. CDR3 DNA: TGCGCCAGCAGCCAAGATACGCAGGGGGATTACTATGGCTACACCTTC.

This clonotype was seen a few times. This chain connects TRBV12-3 or TRBV12-4 to TRBJ2-7; D is tentatively TRBD1 or TRBD2 (5 bases each). The CDR3 covers 14 residues. Trimming cost V 2 bases and J 9 bases, with 17 bases left between them. CDR3 sequence: CASSLSGLSGGQYF. CDR3 DNA sequence: TGTGCCAGCAGTTTATCGGGGTTATCTGGGGGGCAGTACTTC.

This clonotype was counted a few times. The chain carries TRBV29-1 and TRBJ2-1; 9 nucleotides agree with TRBD1. This CDR3 has 12 residues. The V gene's germline CDR1 is SQVTM and CDR2 ANQGSEA. Losses at the gene ends were 3 bases for V and 8 bases for J; bases not matched to a gene: 2. Written as DNA, the CDR3 is TGCAGCGTTGAGGGACAGGGCGATGAGCAGTTCTTC. Its protein product is CSVEGQGDEQFF.

This clonotype was picked up a small number of times. One end of the junction does not line up with germline, which may come from a read error. The chain is built from TRBV7-2 and TRBJ2-1; D gene ambiguous. Germline V gene sequence: CDR1 SGHTA, CDR2 FQGNSA. The length of the CDR3 is 16 residues. DNA for the CDR3: TGTGCCAGCAGCTTACTTCCGAGACTCGCATACACTGAGCAGTTCTTC. Amino acid sequence: CASSLLPRLAYTEQFF.

The table lists this clonotype with a few counts. This chain links TRBV9 with TRBJ2-2, with 10 nucleotides matching TRBD1. The V gene's germline CDR1 is SGDLS and CDR2 YYNGEE. The length of the CDR3 is 15 residues. Germline trimming cut 4 bases from V and 8 bases from J; bases unmatched to any gene: 8. The CDR3 loop reads CASSSGTGVKGELFF. The CDR3 DNA reads as TGTGCCAGCAGCTCCGGGACAGGGGTTAAGGGGGAGCTGTTTTTT.

There are a few counts of this clonotype. The genes are TRBV30 and TRBJ2-2; no definite D call. The CDR3 contains 12 residues. The V end lost 4 bases, the J end lost 7 bases, and 10 bases lay between the germline ends. CDR1 and CDR2 from the germline V gene are GTSNPN and SVGIG (reference sequence). The CDR3 nucleotides read TGTGCCTGGATGGGTCTGGACGGGGAGCTGTTTTTT. Amino acid sequence: CAWMGLDGELFF.

This clonotype was counted a few times. The rearrangement uses TRBV6-1 and TRBJ2-7; 12 bases agree with TRBD1. The V gene's germline CDR1 is MNHNS and CDR2 SASEGT. Trimming cost V 4 bases and J 5 bases; bases outside gene matches: 3. The length of the CDR3 is 14 residues. CDR3: CASSGDRGRDEQYF. The CDR3 DNA follows: TGTGCCAGCAGTGGGGACAGGGGGCGCGACGAGCAGTACTTC.

This clonotype was observed a handful of times. The chain is built from TRBV6-6 and TRBJ2-5; 8 nucleotides line up with TRBD1. This CDR3 contains 12 residues. The V and J ends lost 5 bases and 9 bases, in that order; junction bases with no gene match: 5. Per germline, CDR1 MNHNY and CDR2 SVGAGI (reference sequence). The CDR3 protein is CASSAGGGSQYF. The CDR3 coding sequence is TGTGCCAGCAGTGCAGGGGGCGGGTCCCAGTACTTC.